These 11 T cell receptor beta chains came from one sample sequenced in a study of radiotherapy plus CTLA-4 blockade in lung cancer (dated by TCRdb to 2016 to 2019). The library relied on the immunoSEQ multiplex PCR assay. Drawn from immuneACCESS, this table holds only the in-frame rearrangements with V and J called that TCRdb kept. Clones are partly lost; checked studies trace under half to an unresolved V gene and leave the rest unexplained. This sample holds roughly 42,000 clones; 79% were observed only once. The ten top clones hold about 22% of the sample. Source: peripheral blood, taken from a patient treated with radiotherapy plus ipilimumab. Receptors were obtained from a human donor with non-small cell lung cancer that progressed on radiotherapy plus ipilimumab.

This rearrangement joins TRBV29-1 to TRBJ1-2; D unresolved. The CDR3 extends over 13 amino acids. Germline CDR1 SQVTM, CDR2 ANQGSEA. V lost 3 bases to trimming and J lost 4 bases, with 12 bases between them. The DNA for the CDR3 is TGCAGCGTTGAGAGGGCCTCGGGCTATGGCTACACCTTC. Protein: CSVERASGYGYTF.

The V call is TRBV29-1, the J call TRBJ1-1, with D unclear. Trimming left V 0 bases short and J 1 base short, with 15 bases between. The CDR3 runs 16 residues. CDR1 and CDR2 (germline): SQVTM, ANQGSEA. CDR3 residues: CSVEDLRSIRNTEAFF. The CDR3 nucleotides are TGCAGCGTTGAAGATCTCCGATCTATCCGGAACACTGAAGCTTTCTTT.

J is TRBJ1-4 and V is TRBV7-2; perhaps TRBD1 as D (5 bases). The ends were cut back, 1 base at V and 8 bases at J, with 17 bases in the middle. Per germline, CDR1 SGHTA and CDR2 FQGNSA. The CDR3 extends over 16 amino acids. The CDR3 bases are TGTGCCAGCAGCTTAGGAGGCGGGGGAGAGGGAGAAAAACTGTTTTTT. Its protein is CASSLGGGGEGEKLFF. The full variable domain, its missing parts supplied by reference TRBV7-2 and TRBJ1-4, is GAGVSQSPSNKVTEKGKDVELRCDPISGHTALYWYRQSLGQGLEFLIYFQGNSAPDKSGLPSDRFSAERTGGSVSTLTIQRTQQEDSAVYLCASSLGGGGEGEKLFFGSGTQLSVL.

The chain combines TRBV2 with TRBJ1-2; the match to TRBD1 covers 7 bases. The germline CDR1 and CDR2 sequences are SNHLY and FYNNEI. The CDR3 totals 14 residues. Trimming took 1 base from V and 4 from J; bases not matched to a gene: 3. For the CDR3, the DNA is TGTGCCAGCAGTGAAGGGACAGGCCCCTATGGCTACACCTTC. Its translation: CASSEGTGPYGYTF.

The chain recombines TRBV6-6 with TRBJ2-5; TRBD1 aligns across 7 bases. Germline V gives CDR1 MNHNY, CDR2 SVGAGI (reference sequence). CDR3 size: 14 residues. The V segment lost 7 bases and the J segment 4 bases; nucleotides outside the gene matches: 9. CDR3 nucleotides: TGTGCCAGCACTACAGGGGCGTCATCAGAGACCCAGTACTTC. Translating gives CASTTGASSETQYF.

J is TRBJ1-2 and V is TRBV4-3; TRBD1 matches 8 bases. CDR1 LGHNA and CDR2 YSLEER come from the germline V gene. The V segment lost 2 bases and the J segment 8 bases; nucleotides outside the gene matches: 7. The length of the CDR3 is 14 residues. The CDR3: CASSQNTGGGGYTF. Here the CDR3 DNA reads TGCGCCAGCAGCCAAAACACAGGGGGGGGCGGCTACACCTTC.

The DNA for the CDR3 is TGTGCCAGCAGTGCCGAGGTGGGCGAGCAGTACTTC. It translates to CASSAEVGEQYF. The J gene is TRBJ2-7, the V gene TRBV6-1; no clear D gene. V was trimmed by 4 bases and J by 6 bases, leaving 10 bases between them. The germline gives CDR1 MNHNS, CDR2 SASEGT. This CDR3 spans 12 amino acids.

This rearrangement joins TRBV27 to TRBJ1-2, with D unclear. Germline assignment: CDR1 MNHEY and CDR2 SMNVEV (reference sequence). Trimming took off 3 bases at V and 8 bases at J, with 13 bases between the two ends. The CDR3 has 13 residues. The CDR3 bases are TGTGCCAGCAGTTTGTCTTCCGGGAAAGGCTACACCTTC. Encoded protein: CASSLSSGKGYTF.

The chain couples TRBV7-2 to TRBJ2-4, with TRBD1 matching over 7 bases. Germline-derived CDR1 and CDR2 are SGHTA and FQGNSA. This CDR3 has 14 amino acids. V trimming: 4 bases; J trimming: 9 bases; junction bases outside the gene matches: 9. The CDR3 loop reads CASSSGTEPSIQYF. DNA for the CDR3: TGTGCCAGCAGCTCCGGGACAGAGCCGTCCATTCAGTACTTC.

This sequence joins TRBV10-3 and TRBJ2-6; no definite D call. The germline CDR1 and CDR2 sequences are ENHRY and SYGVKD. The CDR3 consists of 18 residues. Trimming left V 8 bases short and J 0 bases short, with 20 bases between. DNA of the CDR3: TGTGCCATCGTTGATTTTAGAGCCAATCACTCTGGGGCCAACGTCCTGACTTTC. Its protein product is CAIVDFRANHSGANVLTF.

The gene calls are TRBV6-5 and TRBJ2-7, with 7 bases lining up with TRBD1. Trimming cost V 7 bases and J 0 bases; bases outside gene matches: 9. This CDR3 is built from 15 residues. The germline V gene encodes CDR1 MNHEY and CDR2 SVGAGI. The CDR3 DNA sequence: TGTGCCAGCACGCTCCCGGACAGGCACTCCTACGAGCAGTACTTC. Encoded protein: CASTLPDRHSYEQYF.